Presented here are 7 T cell receptor beta chains from one specimen sequenced in a study of early T cells in non-severe SARS-CoV-2 infection (dated by TCRdb to the early 2020s). Library preparation used 5' RACE. The data were produced on a NextSeq 500. TCRdb handled the public reads itself, with Q25 trimming in fastp and clone calling in MiXCR, and kept productive beta chains. One record per CDR3 amino acid sequence lists the most common genes and DNA. This sample is represented by about 71,000 distinct CDR3 sequences; roughly 15% of them were singletons. Clones ranked in the top ten supply 3.9% of the sample. Sequenced here: whole blood, sampled at baseline. The receptors come from an adult who was a healthcare worker with PCR-confirmed SARS-CoV-2 infection or an uninfected control (not recorded which).

V and J are TRBV12-3 or TRBV12-4 and TRBJ1-2, with D uncertain. The CDR3 has 16 residues. The V end lost 6 bases, the J end lost 4 bases, and 21 bases lay between the germline ends. The CDR3 sequence is CASSLSVGAGAYGYTF. CDR3 coding DNA: TGTGCCAGCAGCTTAAGTGTTGGTGCGGGAGCCTATGGCTACACCTTC.

This clonotype was observed many times. J is TRBJ1-4 and V is TRBV28; D uncertain. This CDR3 contains 14 residues. CDR1 is MDHEN and CDR2 is SYDVKM in the germline V gene. The V gene lost 4 bases and the J gene lost 7 bases, with 13 bases spanning the gap. DNA for the CDR3: TGTGCCAGCAGTTCGGGGAGTGTGGGTGAAAAACTGTTTTTT. Its protein is CASSSGSVGEKLFF.

The gene calls are TRBV28 and TRBJ1-2; 7 bases are a match to TRBD1. The CDR3 sequence is 15 residues long. Per germline, CDR1 MDHEN and CDR2 SYDVKM. Trimming cost V 5 bases and J 2 bases; bases outside gene matches: 8. The CDR3 DNA sequence: TGTGCCAGCAGTGATACCGGGACAGTGAACTATGGCTACACCTTC. Translated: CASSDTGTVNYGYTF.

The chain carries TRBV11-2 and TRBJ1-3, with TRBD1 matching over 7 bases. Germline V CDR1 and CDR2: SGHAT, FQNNGV. The CDR3 sequence is 15 residues long. V shed 7 bases and J 0 bases; nucleotides not matched to a gene: 6. The CDR3 here is CASNPGQNSGNTIYF. CDR3 nucleotides: TGTGCCAGCAATCCGGGACAGAACTCTGGAAACACCATATATTTT.

A few counts support this clonotype. The chain has TRBV9 and TRBJ2-1; D perhaps matches TRBD2 (6 bases). Germline lookup yields CDR1 SGDLS and CDR2 YYNGEE. The CDR3 spans 15 residues. V lost 0 bases to trimming and J lost 5 bases, with 12 bases between them. CDR3 in amino acids: CASSVGGNAHNEQFF. CDR3 in DNA: TGTGCCAGCAGCGTAGGCGGGAATGCCCACAATGAGCAGTTCTTC.

This chain joins TRBV7-3 and TRBJ2-1; 13 bases agree with TRBD2. The CDR3 sequence is 15 residues long. Germline loops: CDR1 SGHTA, CDR2 FQGTGA. V trimming: 5 bases; J trimming: 7 bases; junction bases outside the gene matches: 5. CDR3 nucleotide sequence: TGTGCCAGCAGCGAGCCGGGACTAGCGGGGAATGAGCAGTTCTTC. Amino acid sequence: CASSEPGLAGNEQFF.

This clonotype was found a few times. The chain combines TRBV28 with TRBJ2-1; TRBD2 agrees at 8 bases. The CDR3 runs to 15 residues. Trimming took 2 bases from V and 2 from J; bases not matched to a gene: 2. CDR1 and CDR2 from the germline V gene are MDHEN and SYDVKM. The CDR3 protein is CASSLASGPYNEQFF. The CDR3 bases are TGTGCCAGCAGTTTAGCTAGCGGGCCCTACAATGAGCAGTTCTTC.